The next 20 T cell receptor beta chains were all read from a single sample in a study of patients and donors after allogeneic stem cell transplantation. One entry per CDR3 protein, called by TCRdb with MiXCR from the RT-PCR reads. The repertoire consists of 200,000 to 250,000 distinct CDR3 sequences, with less than 15% occurring once and the leading ten covering around 10%. Sequenced material: blood, either unsorted or a sorted T cell fraction (not recorded which). Receptors originate from a human donor who was either an allogeneic HSCT recipient or a stem cell or donor lymphocyte infusion donor (not recorded which). It is not recorded whose cells these are; they may come from a transplant donor.

The rearrangement joins TRBV5-4 to TRBJ2-1, with 13 bases identical to TRBD2. Germline V gene lookup returns CDR1 SGHNT and CDR2 YYREEE (reference sequence). V lost 4 bases and J lost 0; bases outside the gene matches: 1. The CDR3 length is 16 residues. The CDR3 sequence: CASSRTSGGSYNEQFF. The CDR3 bases are TGTGCCAGCAGCCGGACTAGCGGGGGCTCCTACAATGAGCAGTTCTTC. Combining the CDR3 with reference TRBV5-4 and TRBJ2-1 gives the whole variable domain ETGVTQSPTHLIKTRGQQVTLRCSSQSGHNTVSWYQQALGQGPQFIFQYYREEENGRGNFPPRFSGLQFPNYSSELNVNALELDDSALYLCASSRTSGGSYNEQFFGPGTRLTVL.

This clonotype was recorded a few times. The V gene is TRBV19, the J gene TRBJ2-1; D gene unclear. Germline V gene data show CDR1 as LNHDA and CDR2 as SQIVND (reference sequence). Trimming cost V 5 bases and J 3 bases, with 8 bases left between them. The CDR3 has 13 residues. The CDR3 bases are TGTGCCAGTAGTCCCCGACTCTACAATGAGCAGTTCTTC. It translates to CASSPRLYNEQFF.

The chain links TRBV2 to TRBJ2-1, with 7 bases that match TRBD2. The CDR3 covers 15 residues. The J segment lost 5 bases and the V segment lost 0 bases, leaving 4 bases of the junction unmatched. Germline CDR1 and CDR2: SNHLY and FYNNEI. This CDR3 reads CASSEAGTKDNEQFF. The CDR3 DNA follows: TGTGCCAGCAGTGAAGCCGGGACTAAAGACAATGAGCAGTTCTTC.

This clonotype occurred a few times. This chain connects TRBV20-1 to TRBJ2-5; D not resolved. Germline CDR1 is DFQATT and CDR2 is SNEGSKA (reference sequence). The CDR3 is 13 amino acids. The V end lost 5 bases, the J end lost 2 bases, and 12 bases lay between the germline ends. CDR3 residues: CSAVTSGQETQYF. In DNA form, the CDR3 reads TGCAGTGCTGTTACCTCCGGTCAAGAGACCCAGTACTTC.

The chain carries TRBV3-1 and TRBJ2-7; TRBD1 is a possible D gene (6 bases). The CDR3 consists of 17 residues. Germline assignment: CDR1 LGHDT and CDR2 YNNKEL (reference sequence). V was cut by 2 bases and J by 3 bases, with 20 bases left in between. CDR3 region: CASSQTSRGRPDYEQYF. The DNA for the CDR3 is TGTGCCAGCAGCCAAACGAGCAGGGGTCGCCCCGACTACGAGCAGTACTTC.

The chain links TRBV7-2 to TRBJ2-3; 10 bases fit TRBD2. The CDR3 loop spans 17 amino acids. After removal of 0 bases from V and 0 bases from J, the junction contained 3 bases not matched to a gene. Per the germline V gene, CDR1 is SGHTA and CDR2 is FQGNSA. CDR3 residues: CASSLASGGVSTDTQYF. DNA for the CDR3: TGTGCCAGCAGCTTAGCAAGCGGGGGGGTGAGCACAGATACGCAGTATTTT.

Only a few counts were recorded for this clonotype. The chain joins TRBV4-3 to TRBJ1-1; D is unresolved. Trimming cost V 0 bases and J 1 base, with 12 bases left between them. The CDR3 totals 16 residues. Looked up from germline, CDR1 is LGHNA and CDR2 is YSLEER. CDR3 sequence: CASSQEGGGRNTEAFF. The CDR3 DNA reads as TGCGCCAGCAGCCAAGAAGGCGGCGGCCGGAACACTGAAGCTTTCTTT.

This clonotype was seen at least ten times. CDR3 sequence reads: CASSLVRTRSHEQYF. CDR3 in DNA: TGTGCCAGCAGCTTAGTACGTACTCGGTCCCACGAGCAGTACTTC. V and J are TRBV7-2 and TRBJ2-7; D call uncertain. Germline CDR1 reads SGHTA; CDR2 reads FQGNSA. The CDR3 runs 15 residues. Trimming took 1 base from V and 5 from J, leaving 15 bases between them.

This clonotype has more than one count but fewer than ten. The CDR3 DNA reads as TGTGCCAGCGGGAAGGACCGGGCGGCGTACGAGCAGTACTTC. This encodes CASGKDRAAYEQYF. V gene TRBV2 combines with J gene TRBJ2-7, with no clear D. V was cut by 8 bases and J by 4 bases, with 18 bases left in between. The CDR3 consists of 14 residues. The germline CDR1 and CDR2 sequences are SNHLY and FYNNEI.

The chain has TRBV3-1 and TRBJ2-3; 8 nucleotides align to TRBD2. The CDR3 has 17 residues. V shed 3 bases, J shed 1 base, and the junction held 9 bases outside the gene matches. Germline assignment: CDR1 LGHDT and CDR2 YNNKEL (reference sequence). The CDR3 is CASSHILSGIRTDTQYF. The CDR3, as DNA: TGTGCCAGCAGCCACATTCTTAGCGGGATTCGCACAGATACGCAGTATTTT.

The chain carries TRBV2 and TRBJ1-5; D call uncertain. Germline V gene lookup returns CDR1 SNHLY and CDR2 FYNNEI. V lost 7 bases to trimming and J lost 4 bases, with 11 bases between them. The CDR3 runs 13 residues. The CDR3 region is CASMVERNQPQHF. The CDR3, as DNA: TGTGCCAGCATGGTGGAGAGAAATCAGCCCCAGCATTTT.

This clonotype was observed at least ten times. The chain couples TRBV20-1 to TRBJ1-2; no definite D call. The germline V gene encodes CDR1 DFQATT and CDR2 SNEGSKA (reference sequence). CDR3 length equals 15 residues. V was trimmed by 6 bases and J by 0 bases, leaving 17 bases between them. The CDR3 loop is CSAPKAATANYGYTF. In DNA form, the CDR3 reads TGCAGTGCCCCCAAGGCAGCCACAGCTAACTATGGCTACACCTTC.

This clonotype came up many times. A read error may produce the germline difference seen at one junction end. The chain couples TRBV5-1 to TRBJ2-1; 8 bases are a match to TRBD2. The CDR3 is 12 residues long. Germline lookup yields CDR1 SGHRS and CDR2 YFSETQ. For the CDR3, the DNA is TGCGCCAGCAGCTTGGCCGAGGAAGCGGGGGTCTTC. Amino acids: CASSLAEEAGVF.

The chain couples TRBV27 to TRBJ2-2, with a weak D call TRBD2 (5 bases). The CDR3 runs 16 residues. Trimming took off 6 bases at V and 6 bases at J, with 20 bases between the two ends. CDR1 MNHEY and CDR2 SMNVEV come from the germline V gene (reference sequence). CDR3 amino acids: CASSLSGNSRPGELFF. The CDR3 bases are TGTGCCAGCAGCTTAAGCGGAAACTCTAGACCCGGGGAGCTGTTTTTT.

There are a few counts of this clonotype. The J gene is TRBJ1-3, the V gene TRBV6-1; 11 nucleotides line up with TRBD1. The germline V gene has CDR1 MNHNS and CDR2 SASEGT. V trimming: 0 bases; J trimming: 4 bases; junction bases outside the gene matches: 2. The CDR3 is 16 amino acids. The CDR3 spells CASSEARTGGGNTIYF. For the CDR3, the DNA is TGTGCCAGCAGTGAAGCGCGGACAGGGGGCGGAAACACCATATATTTT.

The chain couples TRBV4-1 to TRBJ2-7, with TRBD1 identical over 11 bases. Trimming cost V 1 base and J 6 bases; bases outside gene matches: 5. Germline V gene sequence: CDR1 MGHRA, CDR2 YSYEKL. The CDR3 covers 15 residues. CDR3 DNA: TGCGCCAGCAGCCAAGCGGGACAGGGGGTTGGCGAGCAGTACTTC. Its protein product is CASSQAGQGVGEQYF.

J is TRBJ2-6 and V is TRBV5-4; TRBD1 aligns across 7 bases. With V trimmed by 5 bases and J by 0 bases, 5 bases remained unmatched. CDR1 and CDR2 (germline): SGHNT, YYREEE (reference sequence). The CDR3 has 16 residues. CDR3 nucleotide sequence: TGTGCCAGCAGAGGACAGGTTAGCTCTGGGGCCAACGTCCTGACTTTC. As protein: CASRGQVSSGANVLTF.

This clonotype has only a few counts. The chain carries TRBV7-7 and TRBJ2-2; D ambiguous. This CDR3 spans 14 amino acids. The germline V and J ends were trimmed by 0 bases and 6 bases, with 8 bases remaining between them. Germline V gene data show CDR1 as SSHAT and CDR2 as FNYEAQ (reference sequence). This chain's CDR3 is CASSLARLSGELFF. CDR3 nucleotides: TGTGCCAGCAGCTTAGCGCGTTTGTCCGGGGAGCTGTTTTTT.

This clonotype was counted only a few times. V and J are TRBV12-3 or TRBV12-4 and TRBJ2-3; D possibly corresponds to TRBD1 (6 bases). The CDR3 is 16 residues long. V was trimmed by 5 bases and J by 5 bases, leaving 20 bases between them. The CDR3 here is CASSPSQGSGGDTQYF. CDR3 bases: TGTGCCAGCAGTCCCTCTCAGGGGTCCGGTGGAGATACGCAGTATTTT.

This rearrangement joins TRBV4-1 to TRBJ1-3, with no clear D. The CDR3 covers 18 residues. The germline V and J ends were trimmed by 0 bases and 3 bases, with 18 bases remaining between them. The germline V gene has CDR1 MGHRA and CDR2 YSYEKL. The CDR3 reads CASSQDRRSGTLGNTIYF. The CDR3 nucleotides read TGCGCCAGCAGCCAAGATAGGAGGTCGGGAACGCTTGGAAACACCATATATTTT.